In this sample, the clone carrying this TCR beta chain turned up a few times. This specimen belongs to a study of T-cell memory formation after mild COVID-19. TCRdb called the 5' RACE reads again in MiXCR, with one record for every CDR3 protein. The sample carries about 540,000 distinct CDR3 sequences, roughly 21% recorded once. Germline loops: CDR1 SGHAT, CDR2 FQNNGV. The length of the CDR3 is 13 residues. V shed 1 base and J shed 12 bases, with 15 bases lying between them. This clonotype was obtained from an adult woman who had mild COVID-19 (a few samples of this study predate the infection). Cell type and time point are not known. The V gene is TRBV11-2, the J gene TRBJ1-1; D gene uncertain. The sequencing input was PBMCs or a T cell subset sorted from them (not recorded which). Here the CDR3 DNA reads TGTGCCAGCAGCTTAGGGAGAGGCAGGAAATCTTTCTTT. Translating it yields CASSLGRGRKSFF.